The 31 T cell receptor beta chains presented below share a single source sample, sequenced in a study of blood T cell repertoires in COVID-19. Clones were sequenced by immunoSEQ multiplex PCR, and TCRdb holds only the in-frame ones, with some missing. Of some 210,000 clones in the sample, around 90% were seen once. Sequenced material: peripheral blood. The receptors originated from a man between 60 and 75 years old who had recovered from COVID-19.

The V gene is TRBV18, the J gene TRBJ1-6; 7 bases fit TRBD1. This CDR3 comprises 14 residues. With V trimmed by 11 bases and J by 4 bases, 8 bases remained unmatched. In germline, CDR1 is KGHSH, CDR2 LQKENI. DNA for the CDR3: TGTGCCTCTAGGACAGGAACTTATAATTCACCCCTCCACTTT. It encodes CASRTGTYNSPLHF.

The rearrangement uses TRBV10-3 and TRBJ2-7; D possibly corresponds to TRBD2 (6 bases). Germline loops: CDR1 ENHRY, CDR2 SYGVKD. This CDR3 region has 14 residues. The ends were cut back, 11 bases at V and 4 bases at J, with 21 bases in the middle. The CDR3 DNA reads TGTGCCCTCCGGCGGGATCAGGAGGTTTACGAGCAGTACTTC. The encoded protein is CALRRDQEVYEQYF.

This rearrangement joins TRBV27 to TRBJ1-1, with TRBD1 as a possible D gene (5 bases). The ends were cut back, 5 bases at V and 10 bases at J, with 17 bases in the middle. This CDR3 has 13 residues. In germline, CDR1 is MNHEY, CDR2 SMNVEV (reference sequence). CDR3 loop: CASSPDGGSGAFF. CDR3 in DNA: TGTGCCAGCAGTCCGGACGGGGGGTCAGGAGCTTTCTTT.

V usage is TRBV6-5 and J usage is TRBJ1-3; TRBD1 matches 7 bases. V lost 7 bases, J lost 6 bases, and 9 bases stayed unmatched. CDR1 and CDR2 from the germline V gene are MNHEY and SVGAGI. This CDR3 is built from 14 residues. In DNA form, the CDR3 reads TGTGCCAGCAAGCGCGACAGGGTGGAAAACACCATATATTTT. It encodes CASKRDRVENTIYF.

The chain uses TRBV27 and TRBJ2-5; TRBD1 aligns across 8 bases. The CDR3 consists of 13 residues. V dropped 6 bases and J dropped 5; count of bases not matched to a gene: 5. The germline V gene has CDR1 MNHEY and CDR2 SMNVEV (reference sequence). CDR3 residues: CASRGTGRETQYF. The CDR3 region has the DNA TGTGCCAGCAGAGGGACAGGAAGGGAGACCCAGTACTTC.

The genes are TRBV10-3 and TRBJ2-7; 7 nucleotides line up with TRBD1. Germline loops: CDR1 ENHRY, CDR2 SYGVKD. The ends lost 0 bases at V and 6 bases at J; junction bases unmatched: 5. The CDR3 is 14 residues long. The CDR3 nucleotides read TGTGCCATCAGTGAGTCCTCACAGGGGTTCGAGCAGTACTTC. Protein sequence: CAISESSQGFEQYF.

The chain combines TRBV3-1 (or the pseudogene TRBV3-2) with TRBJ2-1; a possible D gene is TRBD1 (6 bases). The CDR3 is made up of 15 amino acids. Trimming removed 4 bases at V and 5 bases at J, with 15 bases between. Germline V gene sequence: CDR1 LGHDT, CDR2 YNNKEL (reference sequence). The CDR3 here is CASSLRQVTHNEQFF. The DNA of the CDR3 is TGTGCCAGCAGCCTTCGACAGGTTACACACAATGAGCAGTTCTTC.

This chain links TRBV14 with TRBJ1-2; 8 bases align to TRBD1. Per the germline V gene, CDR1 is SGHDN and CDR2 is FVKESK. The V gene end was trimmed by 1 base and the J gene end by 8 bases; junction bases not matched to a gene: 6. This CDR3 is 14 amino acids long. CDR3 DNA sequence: TGTGCCAGCAGCCAAGCCCAGGGGGCCTACGGCTACACCTTC. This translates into CASSQAQGAYGYTF.

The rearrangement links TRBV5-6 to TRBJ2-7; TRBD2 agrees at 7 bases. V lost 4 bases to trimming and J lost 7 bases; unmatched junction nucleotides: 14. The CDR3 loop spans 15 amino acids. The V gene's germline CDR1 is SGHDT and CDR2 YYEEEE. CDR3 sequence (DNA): TGTGCCAGCAGCAACAGGAAGCGGGGCCCTGGGGAGCAGTACTTC. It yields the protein CASSNRKRGPGEQYF.

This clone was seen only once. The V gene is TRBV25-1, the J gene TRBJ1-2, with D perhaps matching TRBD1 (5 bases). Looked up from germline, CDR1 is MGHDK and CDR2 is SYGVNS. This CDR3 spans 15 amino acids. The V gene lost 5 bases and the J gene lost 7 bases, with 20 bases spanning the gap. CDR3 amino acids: CASSQGLSGRGGYTF. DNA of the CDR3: TGTGCCAGCAGTCAGGGACTGTCCGGGCGGGGTGGCTACACCTTC.

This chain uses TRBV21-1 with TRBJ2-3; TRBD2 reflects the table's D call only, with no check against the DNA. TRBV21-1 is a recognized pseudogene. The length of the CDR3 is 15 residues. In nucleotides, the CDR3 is TGTGCCAGCAGCCTCAGCGGGGGAGCCACAGATACGCAGTATTTT. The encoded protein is CASSLSGGATDTQYF.

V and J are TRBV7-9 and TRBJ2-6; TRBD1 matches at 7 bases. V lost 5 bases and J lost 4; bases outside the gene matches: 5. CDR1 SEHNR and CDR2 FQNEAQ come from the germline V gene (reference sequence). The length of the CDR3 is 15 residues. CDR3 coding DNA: TGTGCCAGCAGCATTACAGGGGCCGGGGCCAACGTCCTGACTTTC. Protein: CASSITGAGANVLTF.

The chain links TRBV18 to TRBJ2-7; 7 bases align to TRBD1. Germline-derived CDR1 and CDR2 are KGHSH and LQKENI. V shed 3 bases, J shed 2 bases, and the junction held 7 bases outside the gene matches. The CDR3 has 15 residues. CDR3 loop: CASSPLGDRPYEQYF. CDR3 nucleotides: TGTGCCAGCTCACCTCTCGGGGACAGACCCTACGAGCAGTACTTC.

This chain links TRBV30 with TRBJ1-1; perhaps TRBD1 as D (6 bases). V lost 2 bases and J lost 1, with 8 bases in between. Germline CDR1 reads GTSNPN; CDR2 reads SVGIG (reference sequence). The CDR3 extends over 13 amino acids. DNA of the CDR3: TGTGCCTGGAGTCTCAGGGGGAACACTGAAGCTTTCTTT. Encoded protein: CAWSLRGNTEAFF.

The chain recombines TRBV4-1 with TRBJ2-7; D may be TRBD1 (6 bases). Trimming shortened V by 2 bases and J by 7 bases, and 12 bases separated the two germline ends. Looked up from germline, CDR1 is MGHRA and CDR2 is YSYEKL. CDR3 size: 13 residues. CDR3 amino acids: CASSQRGTDEQYF. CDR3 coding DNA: TGCGCCAGCAGCCAAAGGGGGACGGATGAGCAGTACTTC.

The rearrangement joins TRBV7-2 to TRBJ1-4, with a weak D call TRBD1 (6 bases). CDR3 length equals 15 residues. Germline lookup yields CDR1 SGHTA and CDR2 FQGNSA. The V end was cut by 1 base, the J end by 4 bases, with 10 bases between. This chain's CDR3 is CASSLVQGDNEKLFF. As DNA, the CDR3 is TGTGCCAGCAGCTTAGTACAGGGAGATAATGAAAAACTGTTTTTT.

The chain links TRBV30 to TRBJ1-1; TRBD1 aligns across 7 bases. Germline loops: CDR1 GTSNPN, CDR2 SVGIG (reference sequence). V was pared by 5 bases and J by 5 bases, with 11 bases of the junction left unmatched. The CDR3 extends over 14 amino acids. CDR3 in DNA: TGTGCCTGGCACCTCCAGGGGGGTGGTACTGAAGCTTTCTTT. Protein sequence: CAWHLQGGGTEAFF.

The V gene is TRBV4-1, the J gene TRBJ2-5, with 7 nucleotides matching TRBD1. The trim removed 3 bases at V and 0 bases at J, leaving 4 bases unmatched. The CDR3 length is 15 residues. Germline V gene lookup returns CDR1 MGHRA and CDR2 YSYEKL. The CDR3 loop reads CASSHPGQYQETQYF. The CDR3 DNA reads TGCGCCAGCAGCCATCCGGGACAGTACCAAGAGACCCAGTACTTC.

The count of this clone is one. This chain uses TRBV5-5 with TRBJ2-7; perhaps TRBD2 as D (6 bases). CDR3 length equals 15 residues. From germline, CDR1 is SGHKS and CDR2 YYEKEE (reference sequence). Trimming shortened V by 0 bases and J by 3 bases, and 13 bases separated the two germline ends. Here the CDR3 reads CASSLEPSAYYEQYF. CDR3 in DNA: TGTGCCAGCAGCTTGGAGCCTAGCGCCTACTACGAGCAGTACTTC. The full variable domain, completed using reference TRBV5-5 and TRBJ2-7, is DAGVTQSPTHLIKTRGQQVTLRCSPISGHKSVSWYQQVLGQGPQFIFQYYEKEERGRGNFPDRFSARQFPNYSSELNVNALLLGDSALYLCASSLEPSAYYEQYFGPGTRLTVT.

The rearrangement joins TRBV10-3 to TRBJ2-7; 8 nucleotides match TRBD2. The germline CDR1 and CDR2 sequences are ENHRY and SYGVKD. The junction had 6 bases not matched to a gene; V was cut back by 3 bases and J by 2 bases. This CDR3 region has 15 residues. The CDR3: CAISEPGGGPYEQYF. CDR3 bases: TGTGCCATCAGTGAACCCGGGGGGGGTCCCTACGAGCAGTACTTC.

The CDR3 here is CASSYAFGYDTGELFF. CDR3 bases: TGTGCCAGCAGTTATGCTTTCGGGTACGACACCGGGGAGCTGTTTTTT. V and J are TRBV6-2 or TRBV6-3 and TRBJ2-2; D is undetermined. The CDR3 spans 16 residues. CDR1 MNHEY and CDR2 SVGEGT come from the germline V gene. Trimming shortened V by 3 bases and J by 3 bases, and 14 bases separated the two germline ends.

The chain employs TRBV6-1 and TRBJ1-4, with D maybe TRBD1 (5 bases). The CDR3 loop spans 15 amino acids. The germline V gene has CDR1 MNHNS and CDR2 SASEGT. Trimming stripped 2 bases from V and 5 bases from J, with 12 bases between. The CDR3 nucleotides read TGTGCCAGCAGTGAAAGGTACAGGAAGAATGAAAAACTGTTTTTT. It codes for CASSERYRKNEKLFF.

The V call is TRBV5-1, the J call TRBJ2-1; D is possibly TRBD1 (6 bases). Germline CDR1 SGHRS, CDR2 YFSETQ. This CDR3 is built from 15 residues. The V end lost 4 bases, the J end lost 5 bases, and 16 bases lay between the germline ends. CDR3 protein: CASSPRPDRNNEQFF. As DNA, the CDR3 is TGCGCCAGCAGCCCACGACCGGACAGAAACAATGAGCAGTTCTTC.

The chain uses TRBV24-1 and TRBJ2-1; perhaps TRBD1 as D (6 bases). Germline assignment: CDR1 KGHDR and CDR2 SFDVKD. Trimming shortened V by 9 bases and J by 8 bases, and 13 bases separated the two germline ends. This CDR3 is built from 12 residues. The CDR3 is CATSDRGDEQFF. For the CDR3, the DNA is TGTGCCACCTCGGACAGAGGGGATGAGCAGTTCTTC.

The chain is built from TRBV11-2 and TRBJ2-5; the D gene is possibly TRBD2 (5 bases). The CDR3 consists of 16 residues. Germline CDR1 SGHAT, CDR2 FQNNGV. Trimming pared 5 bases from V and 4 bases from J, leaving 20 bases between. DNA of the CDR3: TGTGCCAGCAGCCCGCGGAGGCTCGCGGCCCGAGAGACCCAGTACTTC. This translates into CASSPRRLAARETQYF.

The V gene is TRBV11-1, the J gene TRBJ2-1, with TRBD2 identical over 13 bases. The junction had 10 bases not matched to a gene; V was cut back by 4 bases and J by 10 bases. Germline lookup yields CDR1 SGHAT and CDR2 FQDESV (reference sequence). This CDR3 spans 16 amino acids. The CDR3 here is CASSSWTSGSGAEQFF. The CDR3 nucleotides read TGTGCCAGCAGCTCATGGACTAGCGGGAGCGGGGCGGAGCAGTTCTTC.

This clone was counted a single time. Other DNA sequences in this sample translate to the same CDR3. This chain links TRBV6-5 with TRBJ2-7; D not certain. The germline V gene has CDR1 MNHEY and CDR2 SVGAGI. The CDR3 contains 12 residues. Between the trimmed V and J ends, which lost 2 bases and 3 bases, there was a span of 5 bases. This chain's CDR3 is CASSYAGYEQYF. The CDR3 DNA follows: TGTGCCAGCAGTTACGCAGGCTACGAGCAGTACTTC.

The CDR3 is CASSPSTYNEQFF. DNA for the CDR3: TGCGCCAGCAGCCCGAGTACCTACAATGAGCAGTTCTTC. The V call is TRBV5-1, the J call TRBJ2-1; D is undetermined. Germline V gives CDR1 SGHRS, CDR2 YFSETQ. The CDR3 totals 13 residues. V shed 4 bases and J shed 2 bases, with 7 bases lying between them.

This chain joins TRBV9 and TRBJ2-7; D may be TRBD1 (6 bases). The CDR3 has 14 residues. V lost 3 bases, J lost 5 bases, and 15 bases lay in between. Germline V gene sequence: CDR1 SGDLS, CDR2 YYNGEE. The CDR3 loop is CASSAGTNRDEQYF. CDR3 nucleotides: TGTGCCAGCAGCGCCGGGACAAATAGGGACGAGCAGTACTTC.

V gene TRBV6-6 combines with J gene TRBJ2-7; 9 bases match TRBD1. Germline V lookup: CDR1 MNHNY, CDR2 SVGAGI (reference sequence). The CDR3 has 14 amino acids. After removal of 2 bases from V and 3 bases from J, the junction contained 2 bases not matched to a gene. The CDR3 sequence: CASSYGTGRYEQYF. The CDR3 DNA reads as TGTGCCAGCAGTTACGGGACAGGGCGCTACGAGCAGTACTTC.

For the CDR3, the DNA is TGTGCCAGCAGTAGAAATACAGGGGGTATCACTGAAGCTTTCTTT. This translates into CASSRNTGGITEAFF. The chain links TRBV6-5 to TRBJ1-1; TRBD1 matches 8 bases. J lost 4 bases, V lost 5 bases, and 9 bases had no gene match. The germline V gene encodes CDR1 MNHEY and CDR2 SVGAGI. CDR3 length equals 15 residues.